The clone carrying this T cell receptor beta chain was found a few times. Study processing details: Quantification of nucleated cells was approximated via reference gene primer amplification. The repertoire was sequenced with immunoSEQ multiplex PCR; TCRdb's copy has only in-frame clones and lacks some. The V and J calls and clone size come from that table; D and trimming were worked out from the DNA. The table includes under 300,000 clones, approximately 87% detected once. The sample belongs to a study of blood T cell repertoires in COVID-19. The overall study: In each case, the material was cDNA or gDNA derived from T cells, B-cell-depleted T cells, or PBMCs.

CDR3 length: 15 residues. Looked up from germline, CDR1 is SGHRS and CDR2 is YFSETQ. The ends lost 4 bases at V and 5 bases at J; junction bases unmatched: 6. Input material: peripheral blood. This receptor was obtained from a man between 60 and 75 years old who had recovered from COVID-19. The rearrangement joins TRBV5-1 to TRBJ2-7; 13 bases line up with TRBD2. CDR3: CASSPRLAGGNEQYF. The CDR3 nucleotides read TGCGCCAGCAGCCCAAGACTAGCGGGGGGTAACGAGCAGTACTTC.